This TCR beta chain stems from a study of blood T cell repertoires in COVID-19. Study as a whole: COVID-19 samples from acute and convalescent phases originated in the United States, Italy and Spain. PBMCs, B-cell-depleted T cells, or T cells were the source of the cDNA or gDNA that made up the material.

Original methodology: The authors estimated nucleated cell counts from reference gene primer amplification. Profiled with immunoSEQ multiplex PCR; TCRdb holds only in-frame clones, not every one. The DNA gave D and trimming, while V, J and clone size come from that table. The sample holds some 170,000 clones; around 85% are singletons and the top ten take around 7.8%. Deletions cut 4 bases from V and 8 bases from J, with 17 bases between. Germline V lookup: CDR1 MGHRA, CDR2 YSYEKL. The CDR3 sequence is 14 residues long. The sequence came from a woman aged 55 to 70 with acute or convalescent COVID-19. This chain uses TRBV4-1 with TRBJ1-2; D unclear. Material for sequencing was peripheral blood. CDR3 sequence (DNA): TGCGCCAGCAGCCCCTTAAGGAGCTTGCCCGGCTACACCTTC. Translation gives CASSPLRSLPGYTF.